This TCR beta chain was sequenced during a study of graft-versus-host responses after intestinal transplantation. Background on the study: In this cohort, recipients had multivisceral, liver-intestinal, or isolated intestinal transplants. Anti-thymocyte globulin was used for induction in all recipients, who then took tacrolimus and steroids for two to four years.

The repertoire was sequenced with immunoSEQ multiplex PCR; TCRdb's copy has only in-frame clones and lacks some. The sample shows 20,000 to 25,000 clones, about half of them seen only once. This clone has more than one count but fewer than ten. Study observations and caveats: High graft-versus-host to host-versus-graft T cell clonal ratios marked allografts of patients with graft-donor macrochimerism.

This receptor was obtained from a human patient who received an intestinal transplant. The input for sequencing was alloreactive CD4+ T cells from a mixed lymphocyte reaction culture, taken before intestinal transplant. As to subset: CFSE-low proliferating T cells sorted from approximately 6-day pre-transplant mixed lymphocyte reaction (GvH or HvG direction).

The CDR3, as DNA: TGTGCCAGCTCACCACCGAATGGGGCTACGGATAGGGCTTTCTTT. Translation: CASSPPNGATDRAFF. The chain is built from TRBV18 and TRBJ1-1; D is possibly TRBD1 (5 bases). Germline V gene lookup returns CDR1 KGHSH and CDR2 LQKENI. The ends were cut back, 0 bases at V and 11 bases at J, with 19 bases in the middle. The CDR3 is made up of 15 amino acids.